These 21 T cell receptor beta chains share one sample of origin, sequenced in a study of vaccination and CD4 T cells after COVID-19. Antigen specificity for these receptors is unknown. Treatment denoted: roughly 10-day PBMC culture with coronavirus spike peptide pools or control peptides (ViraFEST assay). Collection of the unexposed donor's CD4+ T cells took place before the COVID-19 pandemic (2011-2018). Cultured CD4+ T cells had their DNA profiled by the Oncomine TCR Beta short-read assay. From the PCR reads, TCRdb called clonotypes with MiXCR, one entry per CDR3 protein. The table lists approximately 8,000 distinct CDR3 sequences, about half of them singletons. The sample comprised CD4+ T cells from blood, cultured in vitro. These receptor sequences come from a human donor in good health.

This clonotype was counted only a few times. CDR3 residues: CASSGGHLSGANVLTF. CDR3 DNA sequence: TGTGCCAGCAGTGGAGGTCATCTTTCTGGGGCCAACGTCCTGACTTTC. V and J are TRBV28 and TRBJ2-6; weak D call: TRBD2 (5 bases). Between the trimmed V and J ends, which lost 5 bases and 1 base, there was a span of 12 bases. Germline V gene lookup returns CDR1 MDHEN and CDR2 SYDVKM. The CDR3 is made up of 16 amino acids.

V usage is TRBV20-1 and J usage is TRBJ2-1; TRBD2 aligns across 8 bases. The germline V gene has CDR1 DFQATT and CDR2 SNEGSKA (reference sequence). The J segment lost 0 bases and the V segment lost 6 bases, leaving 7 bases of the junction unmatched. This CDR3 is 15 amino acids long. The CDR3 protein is CSALAGISSYNEQFF. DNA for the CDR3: TGCAGTGCATTAGCGGGGATAAGCTCCTACAATGAGCAGTTCTTC.

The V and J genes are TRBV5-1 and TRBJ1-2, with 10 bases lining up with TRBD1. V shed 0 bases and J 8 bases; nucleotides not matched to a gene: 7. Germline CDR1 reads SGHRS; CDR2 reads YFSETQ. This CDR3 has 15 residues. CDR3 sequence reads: CASSLVRQGARGYTF. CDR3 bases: TGCGCCAGCAGCTTGGTTCGACAGGGGGCGAGGGGCTACACCTTC.

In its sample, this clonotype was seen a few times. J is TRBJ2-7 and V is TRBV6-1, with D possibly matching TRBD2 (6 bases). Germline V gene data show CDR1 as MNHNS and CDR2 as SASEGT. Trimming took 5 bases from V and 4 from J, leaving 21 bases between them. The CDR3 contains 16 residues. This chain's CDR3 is CASSRKRASDPYEQYF. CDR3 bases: TGTGCCAGCAGTCGAAAGAGGGCTAGCGACCCTTACGAGCAGTACTTC.

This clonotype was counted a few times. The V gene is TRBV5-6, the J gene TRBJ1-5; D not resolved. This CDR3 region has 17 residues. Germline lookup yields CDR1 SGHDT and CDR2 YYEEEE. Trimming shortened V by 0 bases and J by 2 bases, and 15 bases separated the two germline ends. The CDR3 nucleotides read TGTGCCAGCAGCTTGGCTCGGCAGTTCCTCGGCAATCAGCCCCAGCATTTT. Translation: CASSLARQFLGNQPQHF.

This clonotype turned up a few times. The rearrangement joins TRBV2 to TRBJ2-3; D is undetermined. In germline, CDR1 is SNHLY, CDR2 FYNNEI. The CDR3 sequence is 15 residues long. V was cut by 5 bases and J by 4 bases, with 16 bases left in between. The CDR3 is CASSFRALRADTQYF. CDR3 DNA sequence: TGTGCCAGCAGTTTCCGGGCCCTACGGGCAGATACGCAGTATTTT. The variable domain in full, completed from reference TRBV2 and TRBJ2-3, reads EPEVTQTPSHQVTQMGQEVILRCVPISNHLYFYWYRQILGQKVEFLVSFYNNEISEKSEIFDDQFSVERPDGSNFTLKIRSTKLEDSAMYFCASSFRALRADTQYFGPGTRLTVL.

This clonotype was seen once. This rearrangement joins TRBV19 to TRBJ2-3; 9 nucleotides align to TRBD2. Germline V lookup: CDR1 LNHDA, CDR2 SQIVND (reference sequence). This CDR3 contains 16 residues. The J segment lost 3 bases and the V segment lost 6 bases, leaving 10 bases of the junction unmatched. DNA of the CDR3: TGTGCCAGTAGCCGAGATAGCGGGAGTGGGACAGATACGCAGTATTTT. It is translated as CASSRDSGSGTDTQYF.

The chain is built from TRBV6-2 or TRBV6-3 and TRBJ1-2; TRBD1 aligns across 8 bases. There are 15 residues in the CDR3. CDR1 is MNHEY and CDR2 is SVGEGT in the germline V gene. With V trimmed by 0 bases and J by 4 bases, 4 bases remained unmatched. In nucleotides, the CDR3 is TGTGCCAGCAGTTACTCCCGGCAGGGGGCCTATGGCTACACCTTC. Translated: CASSYSRQGAYGYTF.

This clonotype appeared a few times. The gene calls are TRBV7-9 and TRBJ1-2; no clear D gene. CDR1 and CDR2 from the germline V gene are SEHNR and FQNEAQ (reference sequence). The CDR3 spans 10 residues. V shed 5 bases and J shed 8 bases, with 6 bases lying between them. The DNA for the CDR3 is TGTGCCAGCAGCGGAGTAGGCTACACCTTC. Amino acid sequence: CASSGVGYTF.

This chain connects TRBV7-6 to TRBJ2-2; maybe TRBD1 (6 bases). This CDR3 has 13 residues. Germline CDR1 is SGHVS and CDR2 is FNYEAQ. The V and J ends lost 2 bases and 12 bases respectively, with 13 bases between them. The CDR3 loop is CASSLPTGLKLFF. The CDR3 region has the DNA TGTGCCAGCAGCTTACCAACAGGGCTCAAGCTGTTTTTT.

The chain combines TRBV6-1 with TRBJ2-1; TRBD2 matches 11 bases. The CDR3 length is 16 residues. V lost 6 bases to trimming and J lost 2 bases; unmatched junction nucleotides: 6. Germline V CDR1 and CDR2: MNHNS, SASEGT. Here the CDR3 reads CASRKLAGVTYNEQFF. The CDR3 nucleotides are TGTGCCAGCAGGAAACTAGCGGGAGTCACCTACAATGAGCAGTTCTTC.

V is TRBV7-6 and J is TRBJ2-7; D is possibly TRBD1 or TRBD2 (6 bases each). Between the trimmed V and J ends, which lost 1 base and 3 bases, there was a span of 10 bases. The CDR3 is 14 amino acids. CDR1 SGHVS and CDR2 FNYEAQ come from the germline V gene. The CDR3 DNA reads TGTGCCAGCAGCTTAGGAGGAGGGGGCTACGAGCAGTACTTC. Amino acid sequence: CASSLGGGGYEQYF.

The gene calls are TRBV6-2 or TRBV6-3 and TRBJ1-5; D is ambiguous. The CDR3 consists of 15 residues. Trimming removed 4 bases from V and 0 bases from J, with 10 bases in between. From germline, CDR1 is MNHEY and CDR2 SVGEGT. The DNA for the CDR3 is TGTGCCAGCAGTTTTTCGGGGAATAGCAATCAGCCCCAGCATTTT. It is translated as CASSFSGNSNQPQHF.

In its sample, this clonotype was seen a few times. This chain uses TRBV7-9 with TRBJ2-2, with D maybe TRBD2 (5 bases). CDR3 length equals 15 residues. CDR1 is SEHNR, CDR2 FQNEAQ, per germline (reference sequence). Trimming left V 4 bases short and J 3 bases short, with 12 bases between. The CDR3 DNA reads TGTGCCAGCAGCTCAGTGTCGGGGTACACCGGGGAGCTGTTTTTT. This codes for CASSSVSGYTGELFF.

The CDR3: CASSLDTNTEAFF. The CDR3 nucleotides read TGTGCCAGCAGCCTCGATACGAACACTGAAGCTTTCTTT. This chain links TRBV7-6 with TRBJ1-1; unclear D gene. CDR1 is SGHVS, CDR2 FNYEAQ, per germline. The V gene lost 5 bases and the J gene lost 1 base, with 8 bases spanning the gap. The CDR3 sequence is 13 residues long.

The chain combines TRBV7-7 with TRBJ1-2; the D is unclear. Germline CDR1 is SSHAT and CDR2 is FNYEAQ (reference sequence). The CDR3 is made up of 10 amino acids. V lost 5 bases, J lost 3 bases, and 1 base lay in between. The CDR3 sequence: CASSHYGYTF. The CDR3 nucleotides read TGTGCCAGCAGCCACTATGGCTACACCTTC.

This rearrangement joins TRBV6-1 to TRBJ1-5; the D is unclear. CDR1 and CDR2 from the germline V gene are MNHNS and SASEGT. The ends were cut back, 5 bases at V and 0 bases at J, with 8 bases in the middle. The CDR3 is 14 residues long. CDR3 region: CASSPAYSNQPQHF. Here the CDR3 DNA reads TGTGCCAGCAGTCCGGCATATAGCAATCAGCCCCAGCATTTT.

The DNA of the CDR3 is TGTGCCAGCACTCTGGGGGGCGGCTCCAGAGGGTACTTC. Translated: CASTLGGGSRGYF. This chain joins TRBV21-1 and TRBJ2-7; no check of the table's D call, TRBD1, against the DNA was made. TRBV21-1 represents a pseudogene. The CDR3 is made up of 13 amino acids.

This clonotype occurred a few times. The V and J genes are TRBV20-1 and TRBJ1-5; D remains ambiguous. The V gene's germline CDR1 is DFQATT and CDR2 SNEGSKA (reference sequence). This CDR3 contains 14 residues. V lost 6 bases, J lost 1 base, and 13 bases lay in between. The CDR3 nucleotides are TGCAGTGCCCGCTCCTCCAGCAGCAATCAGCCCCAGCATTTT. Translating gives CSARSSSSNQPQHF.

As DNA, the CDR3 is TGTGCCAGCAGTGATCTAGCGGGGGGGGTACAAGAGACCCAGTACTTC. Its translation is CASSDLAGGVQETQYF. This chain links TRBV6-1 with TRBJ2-5, with 12 bases fitting TRBD2. The CDR3 length is 16 residues. Germline trimming cut 3 bases from V and 2 bases from J; bases unmatched to any gene: 4. CDR1 is MNHNS, CDR2 SASEGT, per germline.

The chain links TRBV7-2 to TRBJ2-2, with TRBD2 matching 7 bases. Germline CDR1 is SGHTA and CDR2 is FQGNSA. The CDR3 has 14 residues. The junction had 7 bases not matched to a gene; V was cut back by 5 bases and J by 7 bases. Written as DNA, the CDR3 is TGTGCCAGCAGCCTAAGGGACTACCGCGGGGAGCTGTTTTTT. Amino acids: CASSLRDYRGELFF.